The rows below give T cell receptor beta chains drawn from one sample of a study of identical twins. TCRdb itself ran the 5' RACE reads through MiXCR, one entry per CDR3 protein. The data contain roughly 250,000 distinct CDR3 sequences, roughly 13% of them singletons. Sequences were obtained from memory (CD45RO+) T cells sorted from blood. These receptors all come from a woman aged 18-35 years in good health. Each CDR3 is given with its conserved first and last residue. The D gene is left open where the match is weak. Some rows mark clone size as missing; the rest say once, few, many or name a class of expanded clone.

TRBJ2-3 NA TRBD2 TRBV20-1 CSAVLAGVSDTQYF TGCAGTGCGGTACTAGCGGGAGTTTCCGATACGCAGTATTTT
TRBJ1-2 NA TRBD1 TRBV20-1 CSAKTNNLHHRGDGYTF TGCAGTGCTAAAACAAATAACCTACATCACAGGGGCGATGGCTACACCTTC
TRBJ2-1 many NA TRBV7-2 CASSGLALYNEQFF TGTGCCAGCAGCGGGCTAGCCCTCTACAATGAGCAGTTCTTC
TRBJ1-5 NA NA TRBV7-9 CASSLGQGQPQHF TGTGCCAGCAGCTTAGGCCAGGGACAGCCCCAGCATTTT
TRBJ2-7 many NA TRBV11-3 CASSLDLHPENEQYF TGTGCCAGCAGCTTAGATCTACACCCCGAAAACGAGCAGTACTTC
TRBJ2-7 NA NA TRBV10-3 CAISASPFEQYF TGTGCCATCAGTGCCTCGCCCTTCGAGCAGTACTTC
TRBJ2-1 few TRBD1 TRBV11-1 CASSLVLNWDSSYNEQFF TGTGCCAGCAGCTTAGTTCTTAACTGGGACAGCTCCTACAATGAGCAGTTCTTC
TRBJ2-7 many TRBD1 TRBV20-1 CSASRQGSYEQYF TGCAGTGCTTCCCGACAGGGCTCCTACGAGCAGTACTTC
TRBJ2-2 NA NA TRBV25-1 CASALINRQATGELFF TGTGCCAGCGCCCTTATTAACAGGCAGGCCACCGGGGAGCTGTTTTTT
TRBJ2-7 few TRBD2 TRBV14 CASSQYLTGGEQYF TGTGCCAGCAGCCAGTATTTAACGGGGGGAGAGCAGTACTTC
TRBJ2-3 few NA TRBV20-1 CSAIQGTLRTDTQYF TGCAGTGCAATTCAGGGGACCCTACGAACAGATACGCAGTATTTT
TRBJ2-7 few NA TRBV18 CASSPPSGGWSEQYF TGTGCCAGCTCACCACCCTCAGGGGGGTGGTCCGAGCAGTACTTC
TRBJ1-2 few TRBD1 TRBV20-1 CSVLPRSGGDYGYTF TGCAGTGTTCTCCCTCGGTCAGGGGGCGACTATGGCTACACCTTC
TRBJ1-5 few NA TRBV7-6 CASSLAHGKSQPQHF TGTGCCAGCAGCTTAGCGCACGGCAAGAGCCAGCCCCAGCATTTT
TRBJ1-1 few NA TRBV6-6 CASSYESGTEAFF TGTGCCAGCAGTTACGAGTCCGGAACTGAAGCTTTCTTT
TRBJ2-1 NA TRBD1 TRBV2 CASKRTGRGSYNEQFF TGTGCCAGCAAGAGGACAGGGCGCGGATCCTACAATGAGCAGTTCTTC
TRBJ1-4 many NA TRBV20-1 CSARDQGGSEKLFF TGCAGTGCTAGAGATCAGGGAGGTTCTGAAAAACTGTTTTTT
TRBJ2-7 few TRBD1 TRBV12-3/TRBV12-4 CASSLTDRGRAEQYF TGTGCCAGCAGTTTAACGGACAGGGGGCGTGCCGAGCAGTACTTC
TRBJ2-7 few TRBD2 TRBV6-5 CASSYSKAGGNKQYF TGTGCCAGCAGTTACTCGAAAGCGGGGGGCAACAAGCAGTACTTC
TRBJ2-1 few TRBD2 TRBV11-2 CASSSLQGLAAYNEQFF TGTGCCAGCAGCTCTCTACAAGGACTAGCTGCCTACAATGAGCAGTTCTTC
TRBJ1-2 few NA TRBV7-9 CASSLVQDPYGYTF TGTGCCAGCAGCTTAGTTCAGGACCCGTACGGCTACACCTTC
TRBJ2-7 NA NA TRBV6-2/TRBV6-3 CASSTHRGFNIYEQYF TGTGCCAGCAGTACCCATCGGGGGTTTAATATCTACGAGCAGTACTTC
TRBJ1-1 few TRBD1 TRBV7-2 CASSTSDRANTEAFF TGTGCCAGCAGCACCTCGGACAGGGCGAACACTGAAGCTTTCTTT
TRBJ1-6 many NA TRBV6-5 CASSPLPGSSYNSPLHF TGTGCCAGCAGTCCCCTTCCCGGGAGCTCCTATAATTCACCCCTCCACTTT
TRBJ2-7 few NA TRBV11-3 CASSVKAGSYEQYF TGTGCCAGCAGCGTTAAGGCAGGGTCCTACGAGCAGTACTTC
TRBJ2-7 many TRBD1 TRBV12-3/TRBV12-4 CASSPTAGGGEQYF TGTGCCAGCAGCCCTACTGCAGGGGGCGGGGAGCAGTACTTC
TRBJ1-2 NA NA TRBV12-3/TRBV12-4 CASSFYGGSGYTF TGTGCCAGCAGTTTTTATGGGGGGTCGGGCTACACCTTC
TRBJ2-1 NA TRBD1 TRBV5-1 CASSLRTGGVGSYNEQFF TGCGCCAGCAGCTTGAGGACAGGGGGGGTGGGGTCCTACAATGAGCAGTTCTTC
TRBJ2-1 many TRBD1 TRBV24-1 CATSEAGTGYSNEQFF TGTGCCACCAGTGAAGCCGGGACAGGGTACTCCAATGAGCAGTTCTTC
TRBJ2-7 few NA TRBV4-1 CASSQGRARNYEQYF TGCGCCAGCAGCCAAGGCCGGGCAAGGAACTACGAGCAGTACTTC
TRBJ2-5 NA TRBD1 TRBV5-4 CASSSGQAGGETQYF TGTGCCAGCAGCTCCGGACAGGCGGGTGGGGAGACCCAGTACTTC
TRBJ2-6 many NA TRBV12-3/TRBV12-4 CASSREAVVSGANVLTF TGTGCCAGCAGCAGGGAGGCAGTAGTCTCTGGGGCCAACGTCCTGACTTTC
TRBJ2-7 NA TRBD2 TRBV5-1 CASSLEGSGAIEQYF TGCGCCAGCAGCTTGGAAGGTAGCGGGGCTATCGAGCAGTACTTC
TRBJ2-7 NA NA TRBV9 CASSVGGGASEQYF TGTGCCAGCAGCGTAGGAGGGGGGGCCAGCGAGCAGTACTTC
TRBJ2-1 NA NA TRBV7-2 CASSLAAYEQFF TGTGCCAGCAGCTTAGCGGCGTATGAGCAGTTCTTC
TRBJ2-5 NA NA TRBV11-2 CASSLAHGEEQETQYF TGTGCCAGCAGCTTAGCCCACGGGGAGGAGCAAGAGACCCAGTACTTC
TRBJ2-3 NA TRBD1 TRBV11-2 CASSERQGRTDTQYF TGTGCCAGCAGCGAAAGACAGGGTCGCACAGATACGCAGTATTTT